The 3 T cell receptor beta chains in this list originate from one sample, sequenced in a study of radiotherapy plus CTLA-4 blockade in lung cancer. The method was immunoSEQ multiplex PCR; TCRdb's version includes in-frame clones alone and lacks a portion of them. The sample lists about 38,000 clones, around 79% occurring once. The material sequenced was peripheral blood, taken from a patient treated with radiotherapy plus ipilimumab. These receptors all come from a human donor with non-small cell lung cancer who had stable disease on radiotherapy plus ipilimumab.

The chain uses TRBV5-1 and TRBJ2-7; D might be TRBD2 (6 bases). The germline V gene encodes CDR1 SGHRS and CDR2 YFSETQ. The CDR3 consists of 16 residues. V lost 7 bases and J 0 bases, leaving 20 bases between the germline ends. The CDR3 is CASREWQGGSSYEQYF. The CDR3 DNA is TGCGCCAGCCGGGAGTGGCAGGGTGGGAGCTCCTACGAGCAGTACTTC. Complete variable domain (other parts from reference TRBV5-1 and TRBJ2-7): KAGVTQTPRYLIKTRGQQVTLSCSPISGHRSVSWYQQTPGQGLQFLFEYFSETQRNKGNFPGRFSGRQFSNSRSEMNVSTLELGDSALYLCASREWQGGSSYEQYFGPGTRLTVT.

The chain links TRBV19 to TRBJ1-1; D unresolved. CDR1 and CDR2 (germline): LNHDA, SQIVND (reference sequence). The CDR3 contains 14 residues. V lost 5 bases to trimming and J lost 6 bases, with 16 bases between them. This chain's CDR3 is CASSFKSMVAEAFF. The CDR3 nucleotides are TGTGCCAGTAGTTTCAAGTCAATGGTGGCTGAAGCTTTCTTT.

The J gene is TRBJ1-1, the V gene TRBV7-8, with a weak D call TRBD1 (6 bases). The V end was cut by 1 base, the J end by 4 bases, with 13 bases between. This CDR3 region has 15 residues. Germline assignment: CDR1 SGHVS and CDR2 FQNEAQ. The CDR3 DNA sequence: TGTGCCAGCAGCTTAGTGGGGGCCCCGACCACTGAAGCTTTCTTT. Its protein is CASSLVGAPTTEAFF.